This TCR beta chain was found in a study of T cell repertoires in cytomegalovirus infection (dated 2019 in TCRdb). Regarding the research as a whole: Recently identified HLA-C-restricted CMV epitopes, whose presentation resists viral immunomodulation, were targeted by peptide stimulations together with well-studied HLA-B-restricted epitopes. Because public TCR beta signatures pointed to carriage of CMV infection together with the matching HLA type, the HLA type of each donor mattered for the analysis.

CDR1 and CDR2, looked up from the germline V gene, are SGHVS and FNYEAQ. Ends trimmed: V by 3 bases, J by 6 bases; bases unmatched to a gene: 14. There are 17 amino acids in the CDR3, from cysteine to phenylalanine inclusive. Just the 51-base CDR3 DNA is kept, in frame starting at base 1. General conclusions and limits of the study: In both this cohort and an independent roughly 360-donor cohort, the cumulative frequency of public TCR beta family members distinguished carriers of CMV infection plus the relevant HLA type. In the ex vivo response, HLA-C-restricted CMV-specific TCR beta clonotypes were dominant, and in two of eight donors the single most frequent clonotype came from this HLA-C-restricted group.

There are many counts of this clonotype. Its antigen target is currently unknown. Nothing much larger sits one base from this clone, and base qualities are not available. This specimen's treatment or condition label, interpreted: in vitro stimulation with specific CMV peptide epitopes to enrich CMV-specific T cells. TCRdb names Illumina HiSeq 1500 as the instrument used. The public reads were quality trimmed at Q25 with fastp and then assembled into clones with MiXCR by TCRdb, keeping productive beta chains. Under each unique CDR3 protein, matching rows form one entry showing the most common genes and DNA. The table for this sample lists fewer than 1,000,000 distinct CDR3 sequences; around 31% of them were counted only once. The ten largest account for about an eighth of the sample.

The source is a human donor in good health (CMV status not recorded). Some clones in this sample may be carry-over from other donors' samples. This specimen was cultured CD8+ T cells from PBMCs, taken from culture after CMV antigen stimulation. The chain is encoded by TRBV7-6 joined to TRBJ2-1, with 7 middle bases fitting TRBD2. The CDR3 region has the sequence CASSLPPGLDRRNEQFF. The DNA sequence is TGTGCCAGCAGCTTGCCACCTGGACTAGATCGGCGCAATGAGCAGTTCTTC.